The clone carrying this TCR beta chain came up a few times. The sample comes from a study of identical twins. V was clipped by 3 bases and J by 3 bases, with 9 bases between them. Germline V lookup: CDR1 DFQATT, CDR2 SNEGSKA (reference sequence). This CDR3 has 13 residues. TCRdb re-called the 5' RACE reads through MiXCR, storing one row per CDR3 protein. The repertoire holds about 550,000 distinct CDR3 sequences, with more than 20% as singletons. These data were likewise used in another study, on yellow fever vaccine responses in identical twins.

Specimen: CD4+ T cells sorted from blood. The chain employs TRBV20-1 and TRBJ1-5, with unresolved D. This clonotype was sampled from a woman younger than 30 in good health. The CDR3 region has the DNA TGCAGTGCTAGTTATGTAAACAATCAGCCCCAGCATTTT. This sequence encodes CSASYVNNQPQHF.